These 17 T cell receptor beta chains came from one sample sequenced in a study of blood T cell repertoires in COVID-19 (TCRdb year 2020). Library prep was done by the immunoSEQ multiplex PCR assay. Not all clones reach the TCRdb copy of this immuneACCESS table, which keeps in-frame sequences only. Checked studies attribute under half of the gap to unresolved V genes and leave the rest unexplained. The sample has 65,000 to 85,000 clones on record, about 86% of them singletons. The ten largest clones represent around 4.4% of the sample. Source material: peripheral blood. Source of these receptors: a man aged 45-65 years with active COVID-19.

The CDR3 nucleotides are TGCGCCAGCAGCTTGAGGGGCGGAGGGCAAGAGACCCAGTACTTC. This encodes CASSLRGGGQETQYF. The rearrangement joins TRBV5-1 to TRBJ2-5; tentatively, D is TRBD2 (6 bases). The germline gives CDR1 SGHRS, CDR2 YFSETQ. Trimming cost V 1 base and J 2 bases, with 12 bases left between them. The CDR3 is 15 residues long.

This clone was detected only once. The V call is TRBV9, the J call TRBJ2-3; TRBD2 aligns across 8 bases. The junction had 4 bases not matched to a gene; V was cut back by 3 bases and J by 1 base. CDR3 length: 15 amino acids. CDR1 and CDR2 from the germline V gene are SGDLS and YYNGEE. In DNA, the CDR3 is TGTGCCAGCAGCGGTAGCGGGGTGGGCACAGATACGCAGTATTTT. Encoded protein: CASSGSGVGTDTQYF.

The chain uses TRBV6-5 and TRBJ2-7; D uncertain. The germline V gene encodes CDR1 MNHEY and CDR2 SVGAGI. CDR3 length equals 16 residues. V was clipped by 4 bases and J by 0 bases, with 16 bases between them. The chain's CDR3 is CASSSTRILSSYEQYF. The CDR3 DNA reads as TGTGCCAGCAGTTCGACACGAATATTGAGCTCCTACGAGCAGTACTTC.

The CDR3 DNA is TGTGCCAGCAGTCGGGGGGACGTTGGAGGAAACACCATATATTTT. This translates into CASSRGDVGGNTIYF. The V call is TRBV6-5, the J call TRBJ1-3; the D gene is possibly TRBD1 (5 bases). Looked up from germline, CDR1 is MNHEY and CDR2 is SVGAGI. The V end was cut by 5 bases, the J end by 4 bases, with 15 bases between. The CDR3 contains 15 residues.

The rearrangement joins TRBV7-2 to TRBJ2-2; 13 nucleotides agree with TRBD2. The V gene's germline CDR1 is SGHTA and CDR2 FQGNSA. Losses at the gene ends were 5 bases for V and 10 bases for J; bases not matched to a gene: 13. This CDR3 spans 17 amino acids. CDR3 nucleotide sequence: TGTGCCAGCAGCCCCCTGGGGGGAGGACTAGCGGGAGCGGAGCTGTTTTTT. Its translation is CASSPLGGGLAGAELFF.

As regards this clone: One end of the junction is discordant with germline, which a read error may explain. This chain joins TRBV9 and TRBJ2-2, with 8 bases fitting TRBD2. The CDR3 is 15 residues long. Germline values: CDR1 SGDLS, CDR2 YYNGEE. The CDR3 spells CATSTGGRDTGELFF. The DNA for the CDR3 is TGTGCCACCAGCACGGGGGGGCGGGACACCGGGGAGCTGTTTTTT.

J is TRBJ1-2 and V is TRBV12-3 or TRBV12-4; 10 bases line up with TRBD1. There are 13 residues in the CDR3. V lost 6 bases and J lost 5; bases outside the gene matches: 3. Here the CDR3 reads CASSWTGGYGYTF. In DNA form, the CDR3 reads TGTGCCAGCAGCTGGACAGGGGGTTATGGCTACACCTTC.

V gene TRBV20-1 combines with J gene TRBJ2-1; 12 bases map to TRBD2. The CDR3 is 16 amino acids. V trimming: 3 bases; J trimming: 8 bases; junction bases outside the gene matches: 11. Germline CDR1 reads DFQATT; CDR2 reads SNEGSKA (reference sequence). DNA for the CDR3: TGCAGTGCTAGTACTCCTAGCGGGGGGGCAGGGGATGAGCAGTTCTTC. Translating gives CSASTPSGGAGDEQFF.

The V call is TRBV7-8, the J call TRBJ2-3; 13 bases are shared with TRBD2. Germline CDR1 SGHVS, CDR2 FQNEAQ. V lost 4 bases and J lost 1; bases outside the gene matches: 17. The CDR3 has 21 residues. CDR3 coding DNA: TGTGCCAGCAGCTCCCCCTCCGGGTCCCGGACTAGCGGGAGTCGCACAGATACGCAGTATTTT. Its protein product is CASSSPSGSRTSGSRTDTQYF.

This chain connects TRBV21-1 to TRBJ1-5; the DNA was not used to check the table's D call, TRBD1. TRBV21-1 is marked as a pseudogene. The CDR3 loop spans 16 amino acids. The CDR3 spells CASSKVSGQRNQPQHF. DNA for the CDR3: TGTGCCAGCAGCAAAGTTTCCGGACAGCGCAATCAGCCCCAGCATTTT.

The chain uses TRBV7-9 and TRBJ2-7; 8 bases match TRBD2. The J segment lost 2 bases and the V segment lost 5 bases, leaving 5 bases of the junction unmatched. Germline CDR1 reads SEHNR; CDR2 reads FQNEAQ (reference sequence). CDR3 length equals 14 residues. The CDR3 spells CASSTSGRTYEQYF. The CDR3 DNA reads as TGTGCCAGCAGCACCAGCGGGAGAACCTACGAGCAGTACTTC. Variable domain in full (rest from reference TRBV7-9 and TRBJ2-7): DTGVSQNPRHKITKRGQNVTFRCDPISEHNRLYWYRQTLGQGPEFLTYFQNEAQLEKSRLLSDRFSAERPKGSFSTLEIQRTEQGDSAMYLCASSTSGRTYEQYFGPGTRLTVT.

The CDR3 DNA reads TGTGCCAGCAGCTTAGCAACGTTTGCGGGAGGGATAGCCAAAAACATTCAGTACTTC. Its translation is CASSLATFAGGIAKNIQYF. The rearrangement joins TRBV7-2 to TRBJ2-4, with TRBD2 identical over 9 bases. CDR3 length: 19 residues. Germline V gene lookup returns CDR1 SGHTA and CDR2 FQGNSA. The V gene end was trimmed by 0 bases and the J gene end by 0 bases; junction bases not matched to a gene: 9. Complete variable domain (other parts from reference TRBV7-2 and TRBJ2-4): GAGVSQSPSNKVTEKGKDVELRCDPISGHTALYWYRQSLGQGLEFLIYFQGNSAPDKSGLPSDRFSAERTGGSVSTLTIQRTQQEDSAVYLCASSLATFAGGIAKNIQYFGAGTRLSVL.

This clone was counted a few times. The chain recombines TRBV19 with TRBJ2-7; TRBD1 aligns across 8 bases. Germline V gene lookup returns CDR1 LNHDA and CDR2 SQIVND (reference sequence). The CDR3 runs 14 residues. V lost 4 bases and J lost 6; bases outside the gene matches: 8. The CDR3 loop reads CASSTDQGAAEQYF. Written as DNA, the CDR3 is TGTGCCAGTAGTACAGATCAGGGGGCAGCCGAGCAGTACTTC.

The sample holds a few counts of this clone. The rearrangement uses TRBV7-3 and TRBJ2-7, with D perhaps TRBD2 (6 bases). CDR3 size: 12 residues. Between the trimmed V and J ends, which lost 10 bases and 3 bases, there was a span of 13 bases. Germline V gene sequence: CDR1 SGHTA, CDR2 FQGTGA. The CDR3 bases are TGTGCCACCGACGGGGGTCTCTACGAGCAGTACTTC. It yields the protein CATDGGLYEQYF. The full variable domain, in which reference TRBV7-3 and TRBJ2-7 provide the parts outside the CDR3, is GAGVSQTPSNKVTEKGKYVELRCDPISGHTALYWYRQSLGQGPEFLIYFQGTGAADDSGLPNDRFFAVRPEGSVSTLKIQRTERGDSAVYLCATDGGLYEQYFGPGTRLTVT.

J is TRBJ2-7 and V is TRBV6-4, with D possibly matching TRBD1 (6 bases). The CDR3 consists of 16 residues. V lost 2 bases and J lost 0, with 14 bases in between. Germline loops: CDR1 MRHNA, CDR2 SNTAGT. The CDR3 nucleotides are TGTGCCAGCAGTGACCCCTCTCTGGGGGCCTCCTACGAGCAGTACTTC. Residues: CASSDPSLGASYEQYF.

This chain uses TRBV10-3 with TRBJ1-6, with TRBD1 matching 7 bases. Trimming cost V 11 bases and J 5 bases; bases outside gene matches: 9. CDR3 length: 14 residues. In germline, CDR1 is ENHRY, CDR2 SYGVKD. CDR3 loop: CAAQGVNDNSPLHF. The CDR3 DNA follows: TGTGCCGCCCAGGGGGTAAACGATAATTCACCCCTCCACTTT.

The table lists this clone with a count of one. This chain connects TRBV7-8 to TRBJ1-1; TRBD1 might be the D (6 bases). Germline V gene data show CDR1 as SGHVS and CDR2 as FQNEAQ. Trimming took 2 bases from V and 10 from J, leaving 14 bases between them. The CDR3 loop spans 13 amino acids. The CDR3 DNA is TGTGCCAGCAGCTTACCCCCAGGGGCGGCAGCTTTCTTT. It codes for CASSLPPGAAAFF.